A single sample gave rise to the 8 T cell receptor beta chains below, sequenced in a study of blood T cell repertoires in COVID-19. TCRdb's copy holds only in-frame clones and misses some; the assay was immunoSEQ multiplex PCR. The table records a few hundred thousand clones, roughly 88% of them present only once. Sample: peripheral blood. The receptors originated from a woman between 50 and 59 years old with COVID-19, enrolled during active disease.

This chain connects TRBV28 to TRBJ1-6; 7 nucleotides align to TRBD1. J lost 15 bases, V lost 1 base, and 3 bases had no gene match. The CDR3 runs to 12 residues. Germline V gene lookup returns CDR1 MDHEN and CDR2 SYDVKM. CDR3 bases: TGTGCCAGCAGTTTATCAGGGGGAAGCCTCCACTTT. It codes for CASSLSGGSLHF. Looking up the rest from reference TRBV28 and TRBJ1-6 gives the full variable domain: DVKVTQSSRYLVKRTGEKVFLECVQDMDHENMFWYRQDPGLGLRLIYFSYDVKMKEKGDIPEGYSVSREKKERFSLILESASTNQTSMYLCASSLSGGSLHFGNGTRLTVT.

This sequence joins TRBV30 and TRBJ2-3; 11 bases agree with TRBD2. V shed 7 bases, J shed 2 bases, and the junction held 5 bases outside the gene matches. This CDR3 is built from 14 residues. Germline loops: CDR1 GTSNPN, CDR2 SVGIG (reference sequence). CDR3 sequence: CASTSGIDTDTQYF. Here the CDR3 DNA reads TGTGCCTCGACTAGCGGGATAGACACAGATACGCAGTATTTT.

This clone was recorded once. As DNA, the CDR3 is TGTGCCACCAGTGATTCGACAGCGTATGGCTACACCTTC. Translated: CATSDSTAYGYTF. This chain joins TRBV24-1 and TRBJ1-2; perhaps TRBD1 as D (5 bases). This CDR3 region has 13 residues. Germline CDR1 KGHDR, CDR2 SFDVKD. Trimming took off 2 bases at V and 5 bases at J, with 8 bases between the two ends.

V is TRBV5-4 and J is TRBJ2-6, with D hard to call. The germline V gene has CDR1 SGHNT and CDR2 YYREEE (reference sequence). This CDR3 is built from 15 residues. Trimming stripped 2 bases from V and 1 base from J, with 7 bases between. CDR3 coding DNA: TGTGCCAGCAGCTTATGGGCTTCTGGGGCCAACGTCCTGACTTTC. Its protein is CASSLWASGANVLTF.

This sequence joins TRBV27 and TRBJ2-3, with 8 positions matching TRBD1. Looked up from germline, CDR1 is MNHEY and CDR2 is SMNVEV (reference sequence). The CDR3 is 17 residues long. Trimming removed 5 bases from V and 4 bases from J; junction bases left unmatched: 14. The CDR3 loop reads CASSPRFRTGFADTQYF. CDR3 DNA: TGTGCCAGCAGTCCGCGCTTTCGGACAGGGTTTGCAGATACGCAGTATTTT.

The V and J genes are TRBV24-1 and TRBJ2-2; 8 nucleotides line up with TRBD2. Germline loops: CDR1 KGHDR, CDR2 SFDVKD. CDR3 length: 16 amino acids. The trim removed 9 bases at V and 5 bases at J, leaving 13 bases unmatched. CDR3 bases: TGTGCCACCGGTACTTCACGCGGGGGGAGGACCGGGGAGCTGTTTTTT. Its translation is CATGTSRGGRTGELFF.

This chain uses TRBV7-8 with TRBJ2-3, with 7 nucleotides matching TRBD2. After removal of 1 base from V and 1 base from J, the junction contained 5 bases not matched to a gene. Per germline, CDR1 SGHVS and CDR2 FQNEAQ. CDR3 length: 16 amino acids. The CDR3 loop reads CASSLERDYGTDTQYF. The DNA of the CDR3 is TGTGCCAGCAGCTTAGAGCGGGACTACGGCACAGATACGCAGTATTTT. Variable domain in full (rest from reference TRBV7-8 and TRBJ2-3): GAGVSQSPRYKVAKRGQDVALRCDPISGHVSLFWYQQALGQGPEFLTYFQNEAQLDKSGLPSDRFFAERPEGSVSTLKIQRTQQEDSAVYLCASSLERDYGTDTQYFGPGTRLTVL.

This chain links TRBV3-1 (or the pseudogene TRBV3-2) with TRBJ2-7, with no clear D. The germline V and J ends were trimmed by 6 bases and 2 bases, with 14 bases remaining between them. The CDR3 is made up of 14 amino acids. Germline V gene data show CDR1 as LGHDT and CDR2 as YNNKEL (reference sequence). CDR3 amino acids: CASSARGSTYEQYF. CDR3 nucleotide sequence: TGTGCCAGCAGTGCGAGAGGCAGTACCTACGAGCAGTACTTC.